What follows are 10 T cell receptor beta chains derived from one specimen sequenced in a study of cytomegalovirus exposure and HLA in healthy donors. The repertoire was sequenced with immunoSEQ multiplex PCR; TCRdb's copy has only in-frame clones and lacks some. The sample yields about 330,000 clones, roughly 90% seen once. Sequenced input: PBMCs. The origin of the receptors is a woman aged 25 to 39 in good health and CMV-seropositive.

The chain recombines TRBV7-8 with TRBJ2-1; maybe TRBD1 (5 bases). Germline-derived CDR1 and CDR2 are SGHVS and FQNEAQ. The ends were cut back, 2 bases at V and 5 bases at J, with 10 bases in the middle. The CDR3 sequence is 14 residues long. The CDR3 coding sequence is TGTGCCAGCAGCTTATTCCGACAGCACAATGAGCAGTTCTTC. Translation gives CASSLFRQHNEQFF. The complete variable domain, with remaining parts taken from reference TRBV7-8 and TRBJ2-1, reads GAGVSQSPRYKVAKRGQDVALRCDPISGHVSLFWYQQALGQGPEFLTYFQNEAQLDKSGLPSDRFFAERPEGSVSTLKIQRTQQEDSAVYLCASSLFRQHNEQFFGPGTRLTVL.

The chain links TRBV5-1 to TRBJ2-5; D tentatively fits TRBD1 or TRBD2 (8 bases each). Germline values: CDR1 SGHRS, CDR2 YFSETQ. There are 16 residues in the CDR3. V was pared by 4 bases and J by 4 bases, with 20 bases between. CDR3 residues: CASSVTGGLAGETQYF. CDR3 in DNA: TGCGCCAGCAGCGTCACAGGGGGGCTAGCGGGAGAGACCCAGTACTTC.

As to this clone: No DNA is shown, since the ends of the CDR3 on it are uncertain; the CDR3 is the one TCRdb lists. The rearrangement links TRBV28 to TRBJ1-3. Ends included, the CDR3 has 14 residues. Germline V CDR1 and CDR2: MDHEN, SYDVKM. CDR3 protein: CASSFLETGNTIYF.

In DNA form, the CDR3 reads TGTGCCAGTAGTATGATTCCCCTCTATGGCTACACCTTC. The encoded protein is CASSMIPLYGYTF. The chain employs TRBV19 and TRBJ1-2; unclear D gene. This CDR3 contains 13 residues. The V gene's germline CDR1 is LNHDA and CDR2 SQIVND (reference sequence). Trimming cost V 3 bases and J 4 bases, with 9 bases left between them. Full variable domain (rest looked up from reference TRBV19 and TRBJ1-2): DGGITQSPKYLFRKEGQNVTLSCEQNLNHDAMYWYRQDPGQGLRLIYYSQIVNDFQKGDIAEGYSVSREKKESFPLTVTSAQKNPTAFYLCASSMIPLYGYTFGSGTRLTVV.

The genes are TRBV29-1 and TRBJ1-1; D is possibly TRBD1 (5 bases). This CDR3 spans 13 amino acids. V dropped 3 bases and J dropped 4 bases, with 12 bases sitting between them. Germline V gene data show CDR1 as SQVTM and CDR2 as ANQGSEA. CDR3 DNA sequence: TGCAGCGTTGATTGGGGGGTCGGCACTGAAGCTTTCTTT. This translates into CSVDWGVGTEAFF.

The chain couples TRBV7-6 to TRBJ1-5; D unclear. Germline V CDR1 and CDR2: SGHVS, FNYEAQ. V was shortened by 3 bases and J by 0 bases, with 12 bases between the two germline ends. CDR3 length: 16 residues. The CDR3: CASSLFPRDSNQPQHF. CDR3 coding DNA: TGTGCCAGCAGCTTGTTCCCTAGGGATAGCAATCAGCCCCAGCATTTT.

The chain links TRBV30 to TRBJ1-5; no clear D gene. Germline V gives CDR1 GTSNPN, CDR2 SVGIG (reference sequence). This CDR3 is 17 amino acids long. The V end lost 3 bases, the J end lost 5 bases, and 23 bases lay between the germline ends. The CDR3 DNA follows: TGTGCCTGGAGCGGCAATTCCCCCCCTTTATTCGATCAGCCCCAGCATTTT. Translated: CAWSGNSPPLFDQPQHF.

The chain combines TRBV5-6 with TRBJ1-1; tentatively, D is TRBD1 (6 bases). Deletions cut 4 bases from V and 0 bases from J, with 16 bases between. Germline V lookup: CDR1 SGHDT, CDR2 YYEEEE. The CDR3 runs to 16 residues. CDR3 DNA sequence: TGTGCCAGCAGCCTTGGACAGAGTTCCATGAACACTGAAGCTTTCTTT. Amino acids: CASSLGQSSMNTEAFF.

The CDR3 coding sequence is TGTGCCACCAGCCGGACTAGCGGGGGAGTCTACAATGAGCAGTTCTTC. Protein sequence: CATSRTSGGVYNEQFF. This chain joins TRBV15 and TRBJ2-1, with 13 nucleotides matching TRBD2. Germline-derived CDR1 and CDR2 are LNHNV and YYDKDF (reference sequence). The CDR3 loop spans 16 amino acids. V was clipped by 5 bases and J by 3 bases; unmatched bases: 4.

The chain carries TRBV19 and TRBJ1-5; D unresolved. This CDR3 is 14 amino acids long. Germline V gives CDR1 LNHDA, CDR2 SQIVND (reference sequence). Trimming took off 1 base at V and 5 bases at J, with 9 bases between the two ends. The CDR3 protein is CASSIGGSDQPQHF. The DNA for the CDR3 is TGTGCCAGTAGTATAGGGGGTTCCGATCAGCCCCAGCATTTT.